One and the same sample provided the 7 T cell receptor beta chains below, sequenced in a study of T-cell reconstitution after alpha-beta-depleted transplantation in children. Unique molecular identifiers were used in preparing the TCRbeta library. TCRdb itself ran the PCR reads through MiXCR, one entry per CDR3 protein. Of approximately 520,000 distinct CDR3 sequences listed, 30% to 35% are singletons. The source was PBMCs from the stem cell graft donor, collected from the stem cell graft. All receptors come from a human donor who donated a stem cell graft to a child with aplastic anemia.

This rearrangement joins TRBV6-2 or TRBV6-3 to TRBJ1-1, with D hard to call. Trimming removed 3 bases from V and 5 bases from J, with 10 bases in between. The CDR3 is 13 residues long. Germline V gene lookup returns CDR1 MNHEY and CDR2 SVGEGT. The CDR3 bases are TGTGCCAGCAGTTATGGGGTGTGGACTGAAGCTTTCTTT. Amino acids: CASSYGVWTEAFF.

The chain carries TRBV7-8 and TRBJ2-7; TRBD2 might be the D (6 bases). CDR1 and CDR2 from the germline V gene are SGHVS and FQNEAQ. V lost 6 bases and J lost 3, with 15 bases in between. The CDR3 length is 14 residues. CDR3 region: CASRPTTSSYEQYF. The CDR3 nucleotides are TGTGCCAGCAGGCCAACCACTAGCAGCTACGAGCAGTACTTC.

Only a few counts were recorded for this clonotype. J is TRBJ1-2 and V is TRBV29-1; D call uncertain. Germline V gene sequence: CDR1 SQVTM, CDR2 ANQGSEA. V was shortened by 6 bases and J by 14 bases, with 10 bases between the two germline ends. The CDR3 length is 8 residues. CDR3 nucleotide sequence: TGCAGCGTCCCCGGGCAGACCTTC. It translates to CSVPGQTF.

This clonotype was seen a few times. The V gene is TRBV5-1, the J gene TRBJ1-1; possible D gene TRBD1, 5 bases. This CDR3 region has 15 residues. Trimming stripped 4 bases from V and 1 base from J, with 14 bases between. Germline V CDR1 and CDR2: SGHRS, YFSETQ. CDR3 in amino acids: CASSALGRGNTEAFF. The CDR3 coding sequence is TGCGCCAGCAGCGCCCTCGGGAGGGGGAACACTGAAGCTTTCTTT. The complete variable domain, with remaining parts taken from reference TRBV5-1 and TRBJ1-1, reads KAGVTQTPRYLIKTRGQQVTLSCSPISGHRSVSWYQQTPGQGLQFLFEYFSETQRNKGNFPGRFSGRQFSNSRSEMNVSTLELGDSALYLCASSALGRGNTEAFFGQGTRLTVV.

This chain links TRBV6-2 or TRBV6-3 with TRBJ2-1; TRBD2 is a possible D gene (5 bases). CDR3 length: 18 residues. Trimming removed 4 bases from V and 4 bases from J, with 23 bases in between. Per the germline V gene, CDR1 is MNHEY and CDR2 is SVGEGT. The CDR3 is CASSSILHQAVGYNEQFF. Here the CDR3 DNA reads TGTGCCAGCAGTTCCATCCTGCATCAAGCGGTTGGATACAATGAGCAGTTCTTC.

This clonotype was seen more than once but under ten times. The J gene is TRBJ1-1, the V gene TRBV25-1; 9 bases agree with TRBD1. CDR3 size: 13 residues. The germline CDR1 and CDR2 sequences are MGHDK and SYGVNS. V shed 9 bases, J shed 0 bases, and the junction held 2 bases outside the gene matches. CDR3 region: CASNRGLNTEAFF. The CDR3 region has the DNA TGTGCCAGTAACAGGGGGCTGAACACTGAAGCTTTCTTT.

Ten or more counts support this clonotype. This sequence joins TRBV29-1 and TRBJ2-4, with D perhaps TRBD1 (6 bases). V lost 5 bases and J lost 8, with 16 bases in between. Per the germline V gene, CDR1 is SQVTM and CDR2 is ANQGSEA. This CDR3 region has 13 residues. CDR3 DNA sequence: TGCAGCGTTAGGGGGACGGCAGGGGACATTCAGTACTTC. Its translation is CSVRGTAGDIQYF.